Listed below are T cell receptor beta chains from one sample, sequenced in a study of Ad26.COV2.S vaccination and SARS-CoV-2 variants. Sequencing was performed with immunoSEQ multiplex PCR; in TCRdb, only in-frame clones are kept and a portion is missing. The table has roughly 400,000 clones, around 91% seen once. The sample consisted of peripheral blood, taken in a trial of Ad26.COV2.S vaccine versus placebo. The receptors here all came from a person between 18 and 65 years old who received the Ad26.COV2.S COVID-19 vaccine or a placebo. Each CDR3 is given with its conserved first and last residue. A D gene is named only where the DNA matches it firmly. Rows give clone size only sometimes, using once, few, many, or a class for an expanded clone.

CASSLDFGLGYTF	TGTGCCAGCAGCTTAGATTTCGGCCTCGGCTACACCTTC	TRBV11-2	-	-	TRBJ1-2
CASSATLGGNTEAFF	TGTGCCAGCAGCGCAACCCTCGGAGGGAACACTGAAGCTTTCTTT	TRBV9	-	few	TRBJ1-1
CASSESTSTDTQYF	TGTGCCAGCAGTGAGTCTACTAGCACAGATACGCAGTATTTT	TRBV6-1	-	once	TRBJ2-3
CASSPWAGAKNEQFF	TGTGCCAGCAGCCCCTGGGCAGGGGCGAAGAATGAGCAGTTCTTC	TRBV7-9	-	-	TRBJ2-1
CASSPTGEMAGELFF	TGTGCCAGCAGCCCCACAGGGGAGATGGCCGGGGAGCTGTTTTTT	TRBV3-1/TRBV3-2	TRBD1	-	TRBJ2-2
CASSAMTGNEQFF	TGTGCCAGCAGCGCGATGACGGGCAATGAGCAGTTCTTC	TRBV21-1	-	-	TRBJ2-1
CAGLAGGPGEQFF	TGTGCCGGTCTAGCGGGAGGGCCGGGTGAGCAGTTCTTC	TRBV30	TRBD2	-	TRBJ2-1
CASRTGLGNTEAFF	TGTGCCAGCAGGACCGGGTTGGGGAACACTGAAGCTTTCTTT	TRBV2	-	-	TRBJ1-1
CASSLEVAREQFF	TGTGCCAGCAGCTTAGAGGTAGCGAGGGAGCAGTTCTTC	TRBV7-2	-	-	TRBJ2-1
CASSPRTGDKETQYF	TGTGCCAGCAGCCCTAGGACAGGGGATAAAGAGACCCAGTACTTC	TRBV7-9	TRBD1	-	TRBJ2-5
CASSSSGGRYEQYF	TGTGCCAGCAGTTCCTCCGGGGGGCGTTACGAGCAGTACTTC	TRBV28	-	-	TRBJ2-7
CASSPWTGPTYGYTF	TGTGCCAGCAGTCCTTGGACAGGGCCAACCTATGGCTACACCTTC	TRBV7-2	TRBD1	-	TRBJ1-2
CASSRQGAYEQYF	TGTGCCAGCAGCCGACAGGGGGCCTACGAGCAGTACTTC	TRBV12-3/TRBV12-4	TRBD1	once	TRBJ2-7
CASSLPGQGYEQYF	TGTGCCAGCAGCCTTCCGGGACAGGGATACGAGCAGTACTTC	TRBV4-2	TRBD1	-	TRBJ2-7
CASSGTLHEQYF	TGTGCCAGCAGCGGGACTCTACACGAGCAGTACTTC	TRBV3-1/TRBV3-2	-	-	TRBJ2-7
CASTRRRGSYEQYF	TGTGCCAGCACCCGCCGGCGGGGGTCCTACGAGCAGTACTTC	TRBV7-2	TRBD2	-	TRBJ2-7
CASRVSGTISYEQYF	TGTGCCAGCAGGGTGTCCGGGACAATTTCCTACGAGCAGTACTTC	TRBV6-5	-	-	TRBJ2-7
CASSQSLGTQYGYTF	TGTGCCAGCAGCCAATCCCTGGGGACACAGTATGGCTACACCTTC	TRBV3-1/TRBV3-2	-	-	TRBJ1-2
CASSGQGLGEKLFF	TGTGCCAGCAGTGGACAGGGGTTAGGTGAAAAACTGTTTTTT	TRBV2	TRBD1	-	TRBJ1-4
CATSDPGPSSYNEQFF	TGTGCCACCAGTGACCCGGGACCTAGCTCCTACAATGAGCAGTTCTTC	TRBV24-1	-	-	TRBJ2-1
CASSLEVGTEAFF	TGTGCCAGCAGCTTGGAGGTAGGGACTGAAGCTTTCTTT	TRBV5-6	-	-	TRBJ1-1
CASREETVSEQFF	TGCGCCAGCAGAGAAGAGACAGTTTCTGAGCAGTTCTTC	TRBV5-1	-	-	TRBJ2-1
CASSLLPGQGGGTEAFF	TGTGCCAGCAGTTTACTTCCCGGACAGGGGGGGGGTACTGAAGCTTTCTTT	TRBV28	TRBD1	-	TRBJ1-1
CATSRDPGTGRGGYTF	TGTGCCACCAGCAGAGATCCCGGGACAGGTCGGGGGGGCTACACCTTC	TRBV15	TRBD1	-	TRBJ1-2
CASSQVHSSYEQYF	TGCGCCAGCAGCCAAGTCCATAGCTCCTACGAGCAGTACTTC	TRBV4-1	-	-	TRBJ2-7
CASSEVGQQETQYF	TGTGCCAGCAGTGAAGTTGGGCAGCAAGAGACCCAGTACTTC	TRBV6-1	-	-	TRBJ2-5
CAISETTFIQGASGNTIYF	TGTGCCATCAGTGAGACTACCTTCATACAGGGGGCAAGTGGAAACACCATATATTTT	TRBV10-3	TRBD1	once	TRBJ1-3
CASSEEPDTGELFF	TGTGCCAGCAGTGAAGAGCCTGACACCGGGGAGCTGTTTTTT	TRBV6-1	-	-	TRBJ2-2
CATSDSDRGSDEQFF	TGTGCCACCAGTGACTCGGACAGGGGATCGGATGAGCAGTTCTTC	TRBV24-1	TRBD1	-	TRBJ2-1
CASSSPFSGGLTETQYF	TGTGCCAGCAGTTCCCCCTTTTCCGGGGGGCTAACGGAGACCCAGTACTTC	TRBV28	-	-	TRBJ2-5
CASSFGPSNEQFF	TGTGCCAGCAGCTTCGGGCCCTCCAATGAGCAGTTCTTC	TRBV9	-	once	TRBJ2-1
CASSLGVTDGYSYEQYF	TGTGCCAGCAGCTTGGGTGTTACAGATGGATACTCCTACGAGCAGTACTTC	TRBV5-6	-	-	TRBJ2-7
CASGTSGSFTDTQYF	TGTGCCTCTGGGACTAGCGGGAGTTTCACAGATACGCAGTATTTT	TRBV10-3	TRBD2	-	TRBJ2-3
CASSATGVTEAFF	TGTGCCAGCAGCGCTACAGGGGTAACTGAAGCTTTCTTT	TRBV5-6	TRBD1	-	TRBJ1-1
CASSRLAGLSSDTQYF	TGTGCCAGCAGCCGACTAGCGGGGCTTAGCTCAGATACGCAGTATTTT	TRBV3-1/TRBV3-2	TRBD2	-	TRBJ2-3
CASSVLDIHGYTF	TGTGCCAGCTCCGTCTTGGACATACATGGCTACACCTTC	TRBV18	-	-	TRBJ1-2
CAGGRNTEAFF	TGTGCCGGTGGTCGGAACACTGAAGCTTTCTTT	TRBV30	-	-	TRBJ1-1
CASSESWTQYF	TGTGCCAGCAGTGAAAGCTGGACCCAGTACTTC	TRBV2	-	-	TRBJ2-5
CASSPRPTGTGVRGEAFF	TGCGCCAGCAGCCCCAGACCCACCGGGACAGGGGTTCGAGGTGAAGCTTTCTTT	TRBV4-1	TRBD1	-	TRBJ1-1
CASSDSSSTDTQYF	TGTGCCAGCAGCGACAGCAGTAGCACAGATACGCAGTATTTT	TRBV2	-	-	TRBJ2-3
CASSRDSGAQPQHF	TGTGCCAGCAGTCGTGACAGCGGGGCTCAGCCCCAGCATTTT	TRBV6-6	-	-	TRBJ1-5
CATSDAPGQGFKGNQPQHF	TGTGCCACCAGTGACGCTCCGGGACAGGGGTTTAAAGGCAATCAGCCCCAGCATTTT	TRBV24-1	TRBD1	-	TRBJ1-5
CASRQGAGYTF	TGTGCCAGCAGGCAGGGGGCAGGCTACACCTTC	TRBV12-3/TRBV12-4	TRBD1	-	TRBJ1-2
CSVEYQETQYF	TGCAGCGTTGAGTACCAAGAGACCCAGTACTTC	TRBV29-1	-	-	TRBJ2-5
CAIRTSGRAFEQFF	TGTGCCATCAGAACTAGCGGGAGGGCCTTTGAGCAGTTCTTC	TRBV10-3	TRBD2	-	TRBJ2-1
CASSLGLSVRDTQYF	TGTGCCAGCAGCTTAGGTCTTAGCGTGAGGGATACGCAGTATTTT	TRBV7-2	-	-	TRBJ2-3
CASLSGRNYEQYF	TGTGCCAGCTTAAGCGGTCGTAACTACGAGCAGTACTTC	TRBV18	-	-	TRBJ2-7
CASPSGRTTYNEQFF	TGTGCCAGCCCGTCGGGCAGGACCACCTACAATGAGCAGTTCTTC	TRBV2	-	-	TRBJ2-1
CASRKGSSYEQYF	TGTGCCAGCAGAAAGGGGAGCTCCTACGAGCAGTACTTC	TRBV28	-	-	TRBJ2-7
CASSLRQGNEQFF	TGTGCCAGCAGTCTTAGACAGGGGAATGAGCAGTTCTTC	TRBV6-2/TRBV6-3	TRBD1	-	TRBJ2-1
CASSTGNTEAFF	TGTGCCAGTAGTACAGGGAACACTGAAGCTTTCTTT	TRBV19	-	-	TRBJ1-1
CASSFDRGNPEQFF	TGTGCCAGCAGCTTCGACAGGGGGAATCCTGAGCAGTTCTTC	TRBV11-3	TRBD1	-	TRBJ2-1
CASSYSRETQYF	TGTGCCAGCAGTTACTCCAGGGAGACCCAGTACTTC	TRBV6-5	-	-	TRBJ2-5
CASSLTSVSHEQYF	TGTGCCAGCAGCTTAACCAGTGTTTCCCACGAGCAGTACTTC	TRBV7-9	-	-	TRBJ2-7